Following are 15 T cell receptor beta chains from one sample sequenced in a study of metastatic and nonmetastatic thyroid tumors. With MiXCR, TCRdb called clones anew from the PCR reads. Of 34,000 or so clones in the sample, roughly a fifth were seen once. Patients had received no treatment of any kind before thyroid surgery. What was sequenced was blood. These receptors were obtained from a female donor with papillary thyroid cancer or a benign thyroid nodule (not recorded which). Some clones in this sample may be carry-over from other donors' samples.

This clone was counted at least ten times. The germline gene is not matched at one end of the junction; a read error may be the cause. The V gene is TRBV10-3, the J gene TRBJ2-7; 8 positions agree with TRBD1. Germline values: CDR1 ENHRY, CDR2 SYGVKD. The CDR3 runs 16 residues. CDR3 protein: CAISGLGQEKSYGQYF. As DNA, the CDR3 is TGTGCCATCAGTGGTCTGGGACAGGAAAAATCCTACGGGCAGTACTTC.

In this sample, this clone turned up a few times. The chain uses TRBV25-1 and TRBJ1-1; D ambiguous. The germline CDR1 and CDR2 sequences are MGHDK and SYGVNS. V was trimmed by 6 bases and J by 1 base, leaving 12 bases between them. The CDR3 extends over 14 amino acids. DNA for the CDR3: TGTGCCAGCAGAAATCGGTACCCGAACACTGAAGCTTTCTTT. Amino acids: CASRNRYPNTEAFF.

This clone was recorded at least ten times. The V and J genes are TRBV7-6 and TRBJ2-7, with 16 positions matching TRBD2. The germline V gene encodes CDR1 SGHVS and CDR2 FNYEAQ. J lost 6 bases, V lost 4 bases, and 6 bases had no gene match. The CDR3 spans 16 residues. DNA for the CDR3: TGTGCCAGCAGCTCCGGGACTAGCGGGAGGGCCGGCGAGCAGTACTTC. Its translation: CASSSGTSGRAGEQYF.

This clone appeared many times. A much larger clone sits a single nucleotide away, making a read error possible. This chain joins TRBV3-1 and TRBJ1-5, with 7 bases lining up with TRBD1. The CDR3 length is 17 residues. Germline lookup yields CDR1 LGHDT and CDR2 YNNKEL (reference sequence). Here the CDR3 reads CASSQGWSGGSSQPQHF. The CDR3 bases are TGTGCCAGCAGCCAAGGTTGGTCAGGGGGAAGCAGTCAGCCCCAGCATTTT.

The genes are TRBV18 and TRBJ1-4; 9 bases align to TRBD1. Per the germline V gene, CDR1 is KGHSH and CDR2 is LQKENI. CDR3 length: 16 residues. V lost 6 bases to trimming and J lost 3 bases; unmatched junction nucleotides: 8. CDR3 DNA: TGTGCCAGCTCCTTACAGGGGGCTTCGTCTAATGAAAAACTGTTTTTT. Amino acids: CASSLQGASSNEKLFF.

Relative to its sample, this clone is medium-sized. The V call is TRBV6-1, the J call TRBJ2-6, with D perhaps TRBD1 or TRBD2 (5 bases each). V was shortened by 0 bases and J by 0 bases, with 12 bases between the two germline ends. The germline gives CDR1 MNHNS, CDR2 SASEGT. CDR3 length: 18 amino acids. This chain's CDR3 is CASSEALQGPSGANVLTF. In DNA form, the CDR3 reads TGTGCCAGCAGTGAAGCGCTTCAGGGACCCTCTGGGGCCAACGTCCTGACTTTC.

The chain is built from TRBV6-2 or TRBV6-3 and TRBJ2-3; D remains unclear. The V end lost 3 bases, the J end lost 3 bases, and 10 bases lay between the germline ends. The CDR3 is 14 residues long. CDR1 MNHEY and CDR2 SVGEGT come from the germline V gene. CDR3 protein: CASSYLTLTDTQYF. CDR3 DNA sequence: TGTGCCAGCAGTTATCTTACGCTGACAGATACGCAGTATTTT.

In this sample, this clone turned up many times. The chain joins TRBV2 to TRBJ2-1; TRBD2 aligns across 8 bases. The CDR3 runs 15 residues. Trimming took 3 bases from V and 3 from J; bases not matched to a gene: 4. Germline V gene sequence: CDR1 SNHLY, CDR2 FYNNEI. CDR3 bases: TGTGCCAGCAGTGAGTTGGGACTAGACTACAATGAGCAGTTCTTC. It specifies CASSELGLDYNEQFF.

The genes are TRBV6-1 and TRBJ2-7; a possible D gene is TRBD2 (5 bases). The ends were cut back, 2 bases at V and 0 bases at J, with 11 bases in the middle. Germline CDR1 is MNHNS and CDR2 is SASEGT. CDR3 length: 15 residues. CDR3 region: CASSELGGFSYEQYF. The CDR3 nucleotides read TGTGCCAGCAGTGAACTTGGCGGGTTCTCCTACGAGCAGTACTTC.

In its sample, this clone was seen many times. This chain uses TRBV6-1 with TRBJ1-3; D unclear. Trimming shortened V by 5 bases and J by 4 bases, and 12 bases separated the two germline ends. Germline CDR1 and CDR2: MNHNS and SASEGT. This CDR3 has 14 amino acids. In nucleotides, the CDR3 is TGTGCCAGCAGTTCAACAGTGTTAGGAAACACCATATATTTT. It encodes CASSSTVLGNTIYF.

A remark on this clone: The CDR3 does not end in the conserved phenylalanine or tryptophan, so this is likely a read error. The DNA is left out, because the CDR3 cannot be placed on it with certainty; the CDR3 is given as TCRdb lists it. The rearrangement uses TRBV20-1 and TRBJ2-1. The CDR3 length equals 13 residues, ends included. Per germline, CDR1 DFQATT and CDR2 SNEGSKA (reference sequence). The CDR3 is CSARGLAYNEQDY.

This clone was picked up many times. The CDR3 sequence is CASRGAEPPTPSGANVLTF. CDR3 sequence (DNA): TGTGCCAGTAGAGGGGCGGAGCCTCCTACCCCATCTGGGGCCAACGTCCTGACTTTC. The V and J genes are TRBV19 and TRBJ2-6, with a possible D match to TRBD1 (5 bases). V lost 6 bases and J 1 base, leaving 22 bases between the germline ends. CDR3 length equals 19 residues. Germline V gene data show CDR1 as LNHDA and CDR2 as SQIVND (reference sequence).

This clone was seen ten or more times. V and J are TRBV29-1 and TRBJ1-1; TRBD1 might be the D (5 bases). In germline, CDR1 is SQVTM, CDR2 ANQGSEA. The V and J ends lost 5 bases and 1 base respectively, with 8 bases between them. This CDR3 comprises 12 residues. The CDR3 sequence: CSVRTGNTEAFF. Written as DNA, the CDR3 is TGCAGCGTTCGTACAGGGAACACTGAAGCTTTCTTT.

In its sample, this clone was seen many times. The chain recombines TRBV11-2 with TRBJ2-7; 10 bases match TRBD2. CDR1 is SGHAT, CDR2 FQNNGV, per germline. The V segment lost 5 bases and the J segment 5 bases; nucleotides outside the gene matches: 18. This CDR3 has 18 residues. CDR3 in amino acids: CASSPLRSSAGTSDEQYF. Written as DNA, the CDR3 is TGTGCCAGCAGCCCACTAAGGTCATCGGCCGGGACTAGCGACGAGCAGTACTTC.

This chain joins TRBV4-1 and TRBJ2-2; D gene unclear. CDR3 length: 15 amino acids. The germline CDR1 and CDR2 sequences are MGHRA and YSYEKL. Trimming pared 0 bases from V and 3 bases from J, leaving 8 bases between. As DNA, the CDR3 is TGCGCCAGCAGCCAAGAAACGGTTGACACCGGGGAGCTGTTTTTT. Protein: CASSQETVDTGELFF.